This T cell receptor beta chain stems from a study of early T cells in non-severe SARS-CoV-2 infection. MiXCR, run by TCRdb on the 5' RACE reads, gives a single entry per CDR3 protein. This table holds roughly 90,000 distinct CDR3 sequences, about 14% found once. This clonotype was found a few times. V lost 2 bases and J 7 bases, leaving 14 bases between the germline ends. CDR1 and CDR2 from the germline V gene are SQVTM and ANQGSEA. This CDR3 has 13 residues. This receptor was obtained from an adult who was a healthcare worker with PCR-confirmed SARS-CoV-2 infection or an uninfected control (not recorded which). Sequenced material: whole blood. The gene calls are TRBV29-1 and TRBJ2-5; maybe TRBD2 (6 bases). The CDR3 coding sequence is TGCAGCGTTGAACCCGGGGGTCAGGGGACCCAGTACTTC. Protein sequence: CSVEPGGQGTQYF.